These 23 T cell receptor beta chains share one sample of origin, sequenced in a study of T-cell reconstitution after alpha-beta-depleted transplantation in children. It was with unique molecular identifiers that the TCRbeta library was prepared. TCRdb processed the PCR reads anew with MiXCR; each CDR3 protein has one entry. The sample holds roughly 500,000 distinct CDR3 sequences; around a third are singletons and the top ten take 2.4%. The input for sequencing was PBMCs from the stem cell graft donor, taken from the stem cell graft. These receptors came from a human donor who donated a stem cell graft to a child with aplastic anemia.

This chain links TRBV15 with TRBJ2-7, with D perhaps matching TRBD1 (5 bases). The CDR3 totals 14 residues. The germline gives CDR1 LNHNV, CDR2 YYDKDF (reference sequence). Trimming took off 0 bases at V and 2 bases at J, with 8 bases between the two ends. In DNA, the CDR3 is TGTGCCACCAGCAGAGAGGCAGGGCCCTACGAGCAGTACTTC. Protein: CATSREAGPYEQYF.

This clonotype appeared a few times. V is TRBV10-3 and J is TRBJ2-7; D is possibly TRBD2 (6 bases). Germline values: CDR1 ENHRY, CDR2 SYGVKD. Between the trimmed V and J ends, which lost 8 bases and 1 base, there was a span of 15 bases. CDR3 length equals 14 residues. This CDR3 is CAIGRSLESYEQYV. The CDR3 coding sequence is TGTGCCATCGGGAGGTCGCTGGAATCCTACGAGCAGTACGTC.

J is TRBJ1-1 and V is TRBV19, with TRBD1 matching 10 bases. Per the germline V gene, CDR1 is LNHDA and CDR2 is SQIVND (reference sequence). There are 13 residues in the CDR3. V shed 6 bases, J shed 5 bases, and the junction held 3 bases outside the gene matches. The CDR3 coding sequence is TGTGCCAGTAGGACAGGGGGCAGGACTGAAGCTTTCTTT. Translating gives CASRTGGRTEAFF.

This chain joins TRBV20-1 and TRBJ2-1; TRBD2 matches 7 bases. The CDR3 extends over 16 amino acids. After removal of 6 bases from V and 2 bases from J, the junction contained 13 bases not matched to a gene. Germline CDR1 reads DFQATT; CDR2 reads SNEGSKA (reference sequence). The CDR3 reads CSAETGSGAPYNEQFF. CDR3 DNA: TGCAGTGCCGAGACGGGGAGCGGGGCCCCCTACAATGAGCAGTTCTTC.

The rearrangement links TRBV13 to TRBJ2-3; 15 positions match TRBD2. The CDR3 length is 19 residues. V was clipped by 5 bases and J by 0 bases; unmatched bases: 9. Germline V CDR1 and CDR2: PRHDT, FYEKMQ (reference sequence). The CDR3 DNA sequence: TGTGCCAGCAGCCGAGCCGGGACTAGCGGGAGGAGAAGCACAGATACGCAGTATTTT. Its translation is CASSRAGTSGRRSTDTQYF. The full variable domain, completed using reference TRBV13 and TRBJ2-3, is AAGVIQSPRHLIKEKRETATLKCYPIPRHDTVYWYQQGPGQDPQFLISFYEKMQSDKGSIPDRFSAQQFSDYHSELNMSSLELGDSALYFCASSRAGTSGRRSTDTQYFGPGTRLTVL.

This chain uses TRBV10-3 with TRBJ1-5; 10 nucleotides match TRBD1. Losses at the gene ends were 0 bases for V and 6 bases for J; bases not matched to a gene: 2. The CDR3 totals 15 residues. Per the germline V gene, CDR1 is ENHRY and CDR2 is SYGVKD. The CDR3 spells CAISESTGGSQPQHF. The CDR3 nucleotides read TGTGCCATCAGTGAGTCGACAGGGGGCAGTCAGCCCCAGCATTTT.

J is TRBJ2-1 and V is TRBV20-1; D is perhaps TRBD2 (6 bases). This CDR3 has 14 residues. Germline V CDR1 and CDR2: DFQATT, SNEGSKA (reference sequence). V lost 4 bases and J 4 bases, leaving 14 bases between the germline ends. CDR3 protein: CSAMTPGEYNEQFF. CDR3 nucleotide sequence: TGCAGTGCTATGACCCCGGGGGAGTACAATGAGCAGTTCTTC.

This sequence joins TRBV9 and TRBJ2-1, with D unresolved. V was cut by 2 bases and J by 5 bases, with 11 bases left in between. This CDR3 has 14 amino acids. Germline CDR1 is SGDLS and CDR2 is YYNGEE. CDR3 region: CASSVRKTHNEQFF. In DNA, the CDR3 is TGTGCCAGCAGCGTGCGAAAAACCCACAATGAGCAGTTCTTC.

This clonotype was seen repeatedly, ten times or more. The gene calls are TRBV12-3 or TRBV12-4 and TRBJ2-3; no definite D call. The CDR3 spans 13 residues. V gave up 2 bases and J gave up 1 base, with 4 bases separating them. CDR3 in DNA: TGTGCCAGCAGTTTAATCGGCACAGATACGCAGTATTTT. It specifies CASSLIGTDTQYF.

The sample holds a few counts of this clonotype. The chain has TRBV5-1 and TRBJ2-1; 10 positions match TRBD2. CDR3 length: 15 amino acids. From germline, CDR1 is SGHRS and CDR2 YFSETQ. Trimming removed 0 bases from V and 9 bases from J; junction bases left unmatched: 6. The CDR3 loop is CASSLAASGRGEQFF. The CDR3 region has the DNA TGCGCCAGCAGCTTGGCCGCTAGCGGGAGAGGTGAGCAGTTCTTC.

Here the CDR3 reads CASSRQPGIEYNEQFF. In DNA form, the CDR3 reads TGTGCCAGCAGTCGCCAACCCGGGATCGAGTACAATGAGCAGTTCTTC. This chain uses TRBV5-5 with TRBJ2-1, with a weak D call TRBD2 (5 bases). The V gene lost 5 bases and the J gene lost 4 bases, with 19 bases spanning the gap. The CDR3 has 16 residues. From germline, CDR1 is SGHKS and CDR2 YYEKEE (reference sequence).

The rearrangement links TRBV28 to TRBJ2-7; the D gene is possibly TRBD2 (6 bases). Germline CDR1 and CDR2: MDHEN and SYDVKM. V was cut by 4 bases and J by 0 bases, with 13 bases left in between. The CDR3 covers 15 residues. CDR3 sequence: CASSSPRTTSYEQYF. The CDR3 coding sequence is TGTGCCAGCAGTTCCCCCAGGACTACCTCCTACGAGCAGTACTTC.

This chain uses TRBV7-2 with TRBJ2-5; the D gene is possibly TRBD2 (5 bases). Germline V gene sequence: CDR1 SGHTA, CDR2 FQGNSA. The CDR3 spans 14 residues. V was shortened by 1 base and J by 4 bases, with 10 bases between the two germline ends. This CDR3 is CASSLGSSSETQYF. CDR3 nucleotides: TGTGCCAGCAGCTTAGGGTCTAGCTCAGAGACCCAGTACTTC.

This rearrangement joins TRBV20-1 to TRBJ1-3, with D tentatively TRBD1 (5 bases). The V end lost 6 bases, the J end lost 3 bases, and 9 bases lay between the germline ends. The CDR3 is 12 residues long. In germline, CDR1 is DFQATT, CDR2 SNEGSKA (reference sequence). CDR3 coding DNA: TGCAGTGCCGGGGGAGGTGGAAACACCATATATTTT. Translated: CSAGGGGNTIYF.

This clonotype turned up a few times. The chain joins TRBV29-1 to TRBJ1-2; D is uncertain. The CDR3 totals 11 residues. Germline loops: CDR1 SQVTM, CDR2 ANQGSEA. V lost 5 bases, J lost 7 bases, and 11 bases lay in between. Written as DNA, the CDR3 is TGCAGCGTTCTAATAGGGAGTGGCTACACCTTC. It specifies CSVLIGSGYTF. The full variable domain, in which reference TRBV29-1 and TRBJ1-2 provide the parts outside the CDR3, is SAVISQKPSRDICQRGTSLTIQCQVDSQVTMMFWYRQQPGQSLTLIATANQGSEATYESGFVIDKFPISRPNLTFSTLTVSNMSPEDSSIYLCSVLIGSGYTFGSGTRLTVV.

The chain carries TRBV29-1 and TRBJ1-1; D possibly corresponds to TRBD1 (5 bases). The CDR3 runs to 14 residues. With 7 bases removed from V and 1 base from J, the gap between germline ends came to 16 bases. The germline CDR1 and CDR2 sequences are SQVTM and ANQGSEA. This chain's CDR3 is CSADTGRQNTEAFF. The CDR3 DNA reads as TGCAGCGCGGACACGGGGAGACAGAACACTGAAGCTTTCTTT. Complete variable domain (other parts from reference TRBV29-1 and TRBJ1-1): SAVISQKPSRDICQRGTSLTIQCQVDSQVTMMFWYRQQPGQSLTLIATANQGSEATYESGFVIDKFPISRPNLTFSTLTVSNMSPEDSSIYLCSADTGRQNTEAFFGQGTRLTVV.

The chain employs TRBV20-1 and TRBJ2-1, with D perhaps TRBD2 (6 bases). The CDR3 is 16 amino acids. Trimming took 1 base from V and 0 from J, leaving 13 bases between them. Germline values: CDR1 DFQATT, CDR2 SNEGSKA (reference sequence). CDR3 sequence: CSARGHSGSSYNEQFF. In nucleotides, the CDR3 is TGCAGTGCTAGAGGCCATAGCGGCAGCTCCTACAATGAGCAGTTCTTC.

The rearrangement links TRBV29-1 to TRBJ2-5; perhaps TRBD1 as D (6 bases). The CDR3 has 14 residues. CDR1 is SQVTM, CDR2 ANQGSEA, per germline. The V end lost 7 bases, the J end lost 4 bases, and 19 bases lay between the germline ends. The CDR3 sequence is CSGLKGTSAETQYF. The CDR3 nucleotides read TGCAGCGGTTTAAAAGGGACATCGGCAGAGACCCAGTACTTC.

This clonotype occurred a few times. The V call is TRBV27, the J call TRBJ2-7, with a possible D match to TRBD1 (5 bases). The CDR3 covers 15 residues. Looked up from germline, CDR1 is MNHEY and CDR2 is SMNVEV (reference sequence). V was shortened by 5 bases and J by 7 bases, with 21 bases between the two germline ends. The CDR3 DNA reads TGTGCCAGCAGTGCACTTTCCCAGGGCGCCGGGGAGCAGTACGTC. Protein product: CASSALSQGAGEQYV.

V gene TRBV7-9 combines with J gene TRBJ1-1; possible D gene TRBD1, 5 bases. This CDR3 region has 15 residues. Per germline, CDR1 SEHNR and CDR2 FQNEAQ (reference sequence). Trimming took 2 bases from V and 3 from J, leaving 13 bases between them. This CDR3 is CASSLYVPGHTEAFF. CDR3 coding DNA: TGTGCCAGCAGCTTATACGTCCCGGGACACACTGAAGCTTTCTTT. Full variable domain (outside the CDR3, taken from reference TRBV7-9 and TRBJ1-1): DTGVSQNPRHKITKRGQNVTFRCDPISEHNRLYWYRQTLGQGPEFLTYFQNEAQLEKSRLLSDRFSAERPKGSFSTLEIQRTEQGDSAMYLCASSLYVPGHTEAFFGQGTRLTVV.

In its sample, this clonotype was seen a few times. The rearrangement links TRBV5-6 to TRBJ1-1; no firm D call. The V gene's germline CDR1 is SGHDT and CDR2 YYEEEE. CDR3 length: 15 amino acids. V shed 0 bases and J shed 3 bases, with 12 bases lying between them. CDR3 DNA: TGTGCCAGCAGCTTGGCTGGTCCGACGGACACTGAAGCTTTCTTT. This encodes CASSLAGPTDTEAFF.

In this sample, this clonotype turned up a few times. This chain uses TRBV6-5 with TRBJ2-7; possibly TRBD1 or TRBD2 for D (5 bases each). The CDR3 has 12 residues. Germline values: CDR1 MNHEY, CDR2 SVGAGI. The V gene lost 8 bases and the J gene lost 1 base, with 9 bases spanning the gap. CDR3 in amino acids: CASWDGSYEQYF. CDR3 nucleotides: TGTGCCAGCTGGGACGGATCCTACGAGCAGTACTTC.

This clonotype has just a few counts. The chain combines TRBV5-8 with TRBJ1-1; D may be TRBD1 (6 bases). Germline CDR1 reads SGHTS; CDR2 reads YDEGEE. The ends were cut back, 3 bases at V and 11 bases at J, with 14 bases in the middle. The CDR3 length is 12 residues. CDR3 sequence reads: CASSWGRGSAFF. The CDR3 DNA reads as TGTGCCAGCAGCTGGGGCAGGGGTTCCGCTTTCTTT.